Listed here are 13 T cell receptor beta chains from one sample, sequenced in a study of CD4 and CD8 cells across lung adenocarcinoma regions (dated by TCRdb to between 2017 and 2018). The method was PCR. The sequencing machine was a HiSeq X Ten. TCRdb handled the public reads itself, with Q25 trimming in fastp and clone calling in MiXCR, and kept productive beta chains. Rows merge per CDR3 protein into single entries with the most common DNA and genes. The sample yields roughly 20,000 distinct CDR3 sequences; approximately 50% were counted once. Around a quarter of the sample rests with the top ten. Input material: CD8+ T cells from the center of a lung tumor. The cell subset or site label here, explained by the study, means: tumor center region. The receptor set was obtained from a female donor with lung adenocarcinoma. The CD4 and CD8 labels of this study may be unreliable.

The J gene is TRBJ2-5, the V gene TRBV5-1; the D is unclear. The germline V gene encodes CDR1 SGHRS and CDR2 YFSETQ. The V and J ends lost 2 bases and 11 bases respectively, with 13 bases between them. The length of the CDR3 is 12 residues. The CDR3 nucleotides are TGCGCCAGCAGCTTTTACGGCGGAGAGCAGTACTTC. It specifies CASSFYGGEQYF.

In its sample, this clonotype was seen a few times. The gene calls are TRBV5-1 and TRBJ2-1; 7 nucleotides match TRBD1. CDR3 length equals 14 residues. The germline gives CDR1 SGHRS, CDR2 YFSETQ. V lost 4 bases, J lost 9 bases, and 10 bases stayed unmatched. CDR3 DNA sequence: TGCGCCAGCAGCCACGCCACCGACAGGGCTGAGCAGTTCTTC. Protein: CASSHATDRAEQFF. Variable domain in full (rest from reference TRBV5-1 and TRBJ2-1): KAGVTQTPRYLIKTRGQQVTLSCSPISGHRSVSWYQQTPGQGLQFLFEYFSETQRNKGNFPGRFSGRQFSNSRSEMNVSTLELGDSALYLCASSHATDRAEQFFGPGTRLTVL.

The sample holds a few counts of this clonotype. Just one base apart from a much larger clone, this may be a read error. V is TRBV6-2 or TRBV6-3 and J is TRBJ2-1, with D perhaps being TRBD1 or TRBD2 (5 bases each). Judging by the DNA end, TRBJ2-7 fits better; the J call may be wrong. This CDR3 comprises 13 residues. Looked up from germline, CDR1 is MNHEY and CDR2 is SVGEGT. The CDR3 sequence is CASSPGEGTEQYF. CDR3 in DNA: TGTGCCAGCAGCCCGGGCGAGGGGACCGAGCAGTACTTC.

As to this clonotype: At one end the junction does not follow the germline gene, possibly because of a read error. This chain joins TRBV27 and TRBJ2-5; D is possibly TRBD2 (5 bases). Germline CDR1 reads MNHEY; CDR2 reads SMNVEV (reference sequence). The CDR3 extends over 16 amino acids. In nucleotides, the CDR3 is TGTGCCAGCAGAAAGCAAGGACTGCGTGACCAAAAGACCCAGTACTTC. This gives the protein CASRKQGLRDQKTQYF.

This clonotype was detected only a few times. This rearrangement joins TRBV23-1 to TRBJ2-2; the D is unclear. TRBV23-1 is placed among ORFs of uncertain function. This CDR3 has 14 residues. V was shortened by 3 bases and J by 4 bases, with 9 bases between the two germline ends. CDR3 region: CASSQRTSTGELFF. Written as DNA, the CDR3 is TGCGCCAGCAGTCAGAGGACGTCCACCGGGGAGCTGTTTTTT.

The V call is TRBV10-3, the J call TRBJ2-5; tentative D call: TRBD1 (6 bases). The CDR3 extends over 14 amino acids. The germline V gene encodes CDR1 ENHRY and CDR2 SYGVKD. The CDR3 is CAGIGGRGQDTQYF. As DNA, the CDR3 is TGTGCGGGCATTGGGGGCCGTGGCCAAGATACGCAGTACTTC.

This clonotype was observed at least ten times. The chain recombines TRBV27 with TRBJ2-1; 7 bases agree with TRBD2. From germline, CDR1 is MNHEY and CDR2 SMNVEV (reference sequence). The CDR3 runs 14 residues. V was clipped by 8 bases and J by 12 bases; unmatched bases: 16. CDR3 region: CASGPMGGGRRQFF. The DNA for the CDR3 is TGTGCCAGCGGACCGATGGGGGGGGGGAGGAGGCAGTTCTTC.

As to this clonotype: One junction end does not reproduce the germline sequence, and a read error may be involved. This chain joins TRBV27 and TRBJ2-4, with 7 positions matching TRBD1. This CDR3 is 13 amino acids long. Germline values: CDR1 MNHEY, CDR2 SMNVEV (reference sequence). The CDR3 DNA is TGCGTCAGGGGGTTGCGAGCCAAAGACACTCAGTACTTC. It is translated as CVRGLRAKDTQYF.

This clonotype was recorded a few times. The chain combines TRBV6-1 with TRBJ1-1; possible D gene TRBD1, 6 bases. Trimming took 2 bases from V and 4 from J, leaving 11 bases between them. Germline V gene data show CDR1 as MNHNS and CDR2 as SASEGT. There are 14 residues in the CDR3. The CDR3 protein is CASSEQGTSTEAFF. The CDR3, as DNA: TGTGCCAGCAGTGAACAGGGGACAAGCACTGAAGCTTTCTTT.

V is TRBV6-5 and J is TRBJ1-2; D is unclear. The CDR3 has 15 residues. Germline lookup yields CDR1 MNHEY and CDR2 SVGAGI. Trimming removed 4 bases at V and 4 bases at J, with 16 bases between. For the CDR3, the DNA is TGTGCCAGCAGTTCCACCCGAGGAGGCGCCTATGGCTACACCTTC. It translates to CASSSTRGGAYGYTF.

This clonotype has a single count. This sequence joins TRBV28 and TRBJ1-6; D is perhaps TRBD1 (5 bases). Germline assignment: CDR1 MDHEN and CDR2 SYDVKM. V lost 2 bases to trimming and J lost 8 bases, with 13 bases between them. The CDR3 consists of 15 residues. The CDR3 protein is CASSLGSRDDSPLHF. DNA of the CDR3: TGTGCCAGCAGTTTAGGGTCCAGGGATGATTCACCCCTCCACTTT.

This clonotype was recorded many times. The chain links TRBV12-3 or TRBV12-4 to TRBJ2-1; D unresolved. This CDR3 region has 12 residues. V shed 4 bases and J shed 6 bases, with 7 bases lying between them. The CDR3 sequence is CASSSLSNEQFF. As DNA, the CDR3 is TGTGCCAGCAGTTCTCTGAGCAATGAGCAGTTCTTC.

CDR3 in amino acids: CASSEMVRQYF. The CDR3 nucleotides are TGTGCCAGCAGTGAAATGGTACGGCAGTACTTC. The chain links TRBV6-1 to TRBJ2-1; D remains ambiguous. The J call may be incorrect, as the DNA end agrees better with TRBJ2-7. CDR1 is MNHNS, CDR2 SASEGT, per germline. This CDR3 comprises 11 residues.